The rows below give T cell receptor beta chains drawn from one sample of a study of cytomegalovirus exposure and HLA in healthy donors. The assay was immunoSEQ multiplex PCR, and TCRdb's table has in-frame clones only and misses some. The data contain around 130,000 clones, 76% of them seen just once; the ten biggest clones take up over 1.5%. The sequenced material came from PBMCs. These receptors were taken from a middle-aged man in good health and CMV-seronegative. CDR3s include the opening cysteine and the closing phenylalanine or tryptophan. A D gene is named only where the DNA matches it firmly. Size tells how often a clone was seen (once, few, many) or the class of an expanded clone, and some rows leave it out.

j_call | d_call | v_call | clone_size | cdr3_aa | cdr3_nt
TRBJ2-6 | TRBD1 | TRBV27 | - | CASSDEGTGGWPGANVLTF | TGTGCCAGCAGCGATGAGGGGACAGGGGGTTGGCCTGGGGCCAACGTCCTGACTTTC
TRBJ2-7 | TRBD2 | TRBV30 | - | CAWSGGTSGVQYF | TGTGCCTGGAGTGGAGGGACTAGCGGAGTCCAGTACTTC
TRBJ2-7 | - | TRBV19 | - | CASSPTDSSYEQYF | TGTGCCAGTAGTCCAACGGACTCCTCCTACGAGCAGTACTTC
TRBJ2-3 | - | TRBV4-1 | - | CASSPWEMSTDTQYF | TGCGCCAGCAGCCCCTGGGAGATGAGCACAGATACGCAGTATTTT
TRBJ1-1 | TRBD1 | TRBV4-3 | - | CASRRQGAGNTEAFF | TGCGCCAGCAGAAGACAGGGGGCTGGGAACACTGAAGCTTTCTTT
TRBJ1-5 | - | TRBV15 | - | CATSQRLEGNQPQHF | TGTGCCACCTCTCAGCGGCTCGAAGGGAATCAGCCCCAGCATTTT
TRBJ2-3 | - | TRBV2 | few | CASSVGSGAGDTQYF | TGTGCCAGCAGTGTAGGTAGCGGTGCTGGAGATACGCAGTATTTT
TRBJ1-2 | - | TRBV29-1 | - | CSVELFRTSDTF | TGCAGCGTTGAGCTGTTTCGGACATCGGACACCTTC
TRBJ2-7 | - | TRBV5-1 | - | CASSSQGYQGQYF | TGCGCCAGCAGCTCACAGGGCTACCAGGGGCAGTATTTC
TRBJ2-5 | TRBD1 | TRBV18 | - | CASSPRDRDYQETQYF | TGTGCCAGCTCACCACGGGACAGGGACTACCAAGAGACCCAGTACTTC
TRBJ2-3 | - | TRBV5-1 | few | CASSLKTSKADTQYF | TGCGCCAGCAGCTTGAAGACTAGTAAGGCAGATACGCAGTATTTT
TRBJ2-3 | TRBD1 | TRBV19 | - | CASSRLAWTGGSDTQYF | TGTGCCAGTAGTAGACTAGCGTGGACAGGGGGCTCAGATACGCAGTATTTT
TRBJ1-1 | - | TRBV5-6 | - | CASSYTTGNTEAFF | TGTGCCAGCAGCTACACGACGGGGAACACTGAAGCTTTCTTT
TRBJ2-7 | - | TRBV11-3 | - | CASSLGSQMAYEQYF | TGTGCCAGCAGCTTAGGCAGTCAGATGGCCTACGAGCAGTACTTC
TRBJ2-2 | - | TRBV10-3 | - | CAIRLAVANTGELFF | TGTGCCATCAGGTTAGCGGTCGCGAACACCGGGGAGCTGTTTTTT
TRBJ2-1 | - | TRBV27 | - | CASSGRPAGNNEQFF | TGTGCCAGCAGTGGGAGGCCGGCTGGGAACAATGAGCAGTTCTTC
TRBJ2-3 | TRBD2 | TRBV13 | - | CASSLGLRGGTDTQYF | TGTGCCAGCAGCTTAGGCCTCCGGGGGGGCACAGATACGCAGTATTTT
TRBJ2-7 | TRBD2 | TRBV6-6 | - | CASSYSTSESYEQYF | TGTGCCAGCAGTTACTCCACTAGCGAGTCCTACGAGCAGTACTTC
TRBJ2-7 | - | TRBV5-6 | few | CASSLGPGDGYEQYF | TGTGCCAGCAGCTTGGGTCCGGGGGACGGCTACGAGCAGTACTTC
TRBJ2-1 | - | TRBV27 | - | CASKFLAWSTDEQFF | TGTGCCAGCAAATTTCTAGCGTGGAGTACCGATGAGCAGTTCTTC
TRBJ1-1 | - | TRBV6-1 | - | CASRRGVNTEAFF | TGTGCCAGCAGGCGGGGGGTCAACACTGAAGCTTTCTTT
TRBJ1-2 | - | TRBV29-1 | - | CSVDLSYGYTF | TGCAGCGTTGATTTATCCTATGGCTACACCTTC
TRBJ2-2 | TRBD1 | TRBV11-2 | - | CASSQDEGAAGELFF | TGTGCCAGCAGCCAAGACGAGGGGGCGGCCGGGGAGCTGTTTTTT
TRBJ1-1 | - | TRBV12-5 | - | CASGFGNSEVGAFF | TGTGCTAGTGGTTTTGGAAACTCAGAGGTGGGAGCTTTCTTT
TRBJ1-2 | - | TRBV11-2 | - | CASRGGAVGYTF | TGTGCCAGCCGTGGGGGGGCGGTTGGCTACACCTTC
TRBJ2-2 | - | TRBV28 | few | CASGLSGNTGELFF | TGTGCCAGCGGCCTTAGCGGGAACACCGGGGAGCTGTTTTTT
TRBJ1-1 | - | TRBV5-4 | - | CASSRWTEKNTEAFF | TGTGCCAGCAGCCGATGGACAGAGAAGAACACTGAAGCTTTCTTT
TRBJ2-7 | - | TRBV28 | few | CASSLLGQIWNF | TGTGCCAGCAGTTTACTCGGACAGATCTGGAACTTC
TRBJ2-7 | TRBD2 | TRBV11-2 | - | CASSTGLAGGVYEQYF | TGTGCCAGCAGCACTGGACTAGCGGGGGGGGTCTACGAGCAGTACTTC
TRBJ2-4 | TRBD2 | TRBV13 | - | CASSQPIPGLAGVRLAKNSQYF | TGTGCCAGCAGCCAACCAATTCCGGGACTAGCGGGAGTTAGGCTAGCCAAAAACAGTCAGTACTTC
TRBJ1-4 | - | TRBV30 | - | CAWSSGSNEKLFF | TGTGCCTGGAGCTCTGGGAGTAATGAAAAACTGTTTTTT
TRBJ2-2 | - | TRBV19 | - | CASSIVGGKTGELFF | TGTGCCAGTAGTATAGTAGGGGGAAAGACCGGGGAGCTGTTTTTT
TRBJ2-3 | TRBD2 | TRBV27 | - | CASNSIAGEGTDTQYF | TGTGCCAGCAATTCTATTGCGGGGGAGGGTACAGATACGCAGTATTTT
TRBJ2-6 | - | TRBV6-5 | few | CASSPRSSGANVLTF | TGTGCCAGCAGTCCGAGGAGCTCTGGGGCCAACGTCCTGACTTTC
TRBJ2-5 | TRBD2 | TRBV7-2 | once | CASSSLSGLAGGYLETQYF | TGTGCCAGCAGCTCCCTTTCGGGACTAGCGGGGGGCTACCTAGAGACCCAGTACTTC
TRBJ2-7 | TRBD1 | TRBV28 | once | CASSINTGAYEQYF | TGTGCCAGCAGTATAAACACAGGGGCCTACGAGCAGTACTTC
TRBJ1-5 | - | TRBV2 | - | CASSDRGYQPQHF | TGTGCCAGCAGTGATAGGGGGTATCAGCCCCAGCATTTT
TRBJ2-3 | TRBD2 | TRBV4-2 | few | CASSQVLAGGFTDTQYF | TGTGCCAGCAGCCAAGTGTTAGCGGGGGGTTTCACAGATACGCAGTATTTT
TRBJ2-4 | TRBD1 | TRBV27 | - | CASSLPTGKKTTLAKNIQYF | TGTGCCAGCAGTTTGCCGACAGGGAAAAAAACAACTCTAGCCAAAAACATTCAGTACTTC
TRBJ2-2 | TRBD1 | TRBV7-9 | - | CASSLAEVYRGPGTGELFF | TGTGCCAGCAGCTTAGCGGAGGTATACAGGGGGCCTGGCACCGGGGAGCTGTTTTTT